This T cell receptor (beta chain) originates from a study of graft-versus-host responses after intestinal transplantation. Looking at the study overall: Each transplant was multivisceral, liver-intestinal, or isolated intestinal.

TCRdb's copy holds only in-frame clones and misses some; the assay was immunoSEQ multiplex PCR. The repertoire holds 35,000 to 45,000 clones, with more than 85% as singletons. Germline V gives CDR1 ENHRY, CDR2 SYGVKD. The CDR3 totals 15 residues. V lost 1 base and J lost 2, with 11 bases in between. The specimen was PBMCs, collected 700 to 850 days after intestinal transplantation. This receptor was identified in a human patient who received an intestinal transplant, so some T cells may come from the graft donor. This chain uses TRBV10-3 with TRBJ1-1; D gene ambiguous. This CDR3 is CAISEWSDVNTEAFF. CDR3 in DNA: TGTGCCATCAGTGAGTGGTCAGACGTCAACACTGAAGCTTTCTTT.